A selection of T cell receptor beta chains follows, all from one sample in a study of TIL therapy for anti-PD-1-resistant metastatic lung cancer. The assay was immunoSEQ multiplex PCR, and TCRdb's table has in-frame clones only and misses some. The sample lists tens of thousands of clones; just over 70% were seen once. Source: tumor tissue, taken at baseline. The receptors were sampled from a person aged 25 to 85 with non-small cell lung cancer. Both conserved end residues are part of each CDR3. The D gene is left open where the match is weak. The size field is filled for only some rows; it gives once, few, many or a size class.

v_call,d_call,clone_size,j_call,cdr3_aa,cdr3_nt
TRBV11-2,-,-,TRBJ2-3,CASSFGLDLTDTQYF,TGTGCCAGCAGCTTCGGACTGGACCTCACAGATACGCAGTATTTT
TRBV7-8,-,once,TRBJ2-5,CASNPGQGIKRPQYF,TGTGCCAGCAATCCGGGACAAGGGATCAAGAGACCCCAGTACTTC
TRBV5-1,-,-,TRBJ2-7,CASSLARGQGFYEQYF,TGCGCCAGCAGCTTGGCCCGGGGACAAGGGTTTTACGAGCAGTACTTC
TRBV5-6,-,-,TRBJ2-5,CASSLGIGGQETQYF,TGTGCCAGCAGCTTGGGTATAGGGGGCCAAGAGACCCAGTACTTC
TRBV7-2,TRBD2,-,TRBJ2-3,CASSYRTSTADTQYF,TGTGCCAGCAGCTACCGGACTAGCACGGCAGATACGCAGTATTTT
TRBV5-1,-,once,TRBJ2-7,CASSPISVGDEQYF,TGCGCCAGCAGCCCAATTTCCGTCGGGGACGAGCAGTACTTC
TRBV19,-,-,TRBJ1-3,CASSRRQAFSGNTIYF,TGTGCCAGTAGTAGGAGACAGGCCTTCTCTGGAAACACCATATATTTT
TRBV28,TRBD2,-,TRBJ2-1,CASSLLGFAGGGQFF,TGTGCCAGCAGTTTATTGGGCTTCGCGGGCGGGGGGCAGTTCTTC
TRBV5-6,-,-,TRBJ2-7,CASNTLGQPYEQYF,TGTGCCAGCAACACTTTGGGACAACCCTACGAGCAGTACTTC
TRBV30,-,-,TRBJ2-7,CAWSVPPAGPTYEQYF,TGTGCCTGGAGTGTACCCCCGGCAGGGCCCACCTACGAGCAGTACTTC
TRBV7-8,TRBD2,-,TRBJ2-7,CASSLVTSGFYEQYF,TGTGCCAGCAGCTTAGTGACTAGCGGATTTTACGAGCAGTACTTC